This TCR beta chain was obtained from a study of blood T cell repertoires in COVID-19. TCRdb's copy holds only in-frame clones and misses some; the assay was immunoSEQ multiplex PCR. The sample lists 160,000 or so clones, around nine tenths occurring once. Germline V gene lookup returns CDR1 SNHLY and CDR2 FYNNEI. The CDR3 runs 13 residues. V gave up 7 bases and J gave up 6 bases, with 14 bases separating them. The V and J genes are TRBV2 and TRBJ2-3, with D possibly being TRBD1 (5 bases). Sequencing input: peripheral blood. The sequence derives from a woman between 70 and 85 years old with COVID-19, enrolled during active disease. CDR3 residues: CASKRQNVDTQYF. The CDR3 DNA reads TGTGCCAGCAAACGACAGAACGTTGATACGCAGTATTTT.